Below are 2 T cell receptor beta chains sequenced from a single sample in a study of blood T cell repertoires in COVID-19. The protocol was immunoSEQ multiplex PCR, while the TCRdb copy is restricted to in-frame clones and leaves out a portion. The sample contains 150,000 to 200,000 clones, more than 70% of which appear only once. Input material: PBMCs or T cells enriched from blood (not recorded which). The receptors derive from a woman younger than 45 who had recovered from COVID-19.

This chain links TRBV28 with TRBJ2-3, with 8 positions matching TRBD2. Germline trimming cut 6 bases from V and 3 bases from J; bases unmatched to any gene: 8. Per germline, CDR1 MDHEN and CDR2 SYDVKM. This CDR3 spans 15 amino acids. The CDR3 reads CASRPGLVETDTQYF. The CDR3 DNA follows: TGTGCCAGCAGGCCGGGACTAGTCGAAACAGATACGCAGTATTTT.

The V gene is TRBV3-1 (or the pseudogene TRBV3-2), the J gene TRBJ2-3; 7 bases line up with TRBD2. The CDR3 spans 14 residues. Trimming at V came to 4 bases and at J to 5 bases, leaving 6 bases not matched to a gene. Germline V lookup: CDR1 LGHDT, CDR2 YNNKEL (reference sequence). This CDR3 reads CASSPLVAGDTQYF. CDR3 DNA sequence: TGTGCCAGCAGCCCCCTGGTAGCGGGAGATACGCAGTATTTT.